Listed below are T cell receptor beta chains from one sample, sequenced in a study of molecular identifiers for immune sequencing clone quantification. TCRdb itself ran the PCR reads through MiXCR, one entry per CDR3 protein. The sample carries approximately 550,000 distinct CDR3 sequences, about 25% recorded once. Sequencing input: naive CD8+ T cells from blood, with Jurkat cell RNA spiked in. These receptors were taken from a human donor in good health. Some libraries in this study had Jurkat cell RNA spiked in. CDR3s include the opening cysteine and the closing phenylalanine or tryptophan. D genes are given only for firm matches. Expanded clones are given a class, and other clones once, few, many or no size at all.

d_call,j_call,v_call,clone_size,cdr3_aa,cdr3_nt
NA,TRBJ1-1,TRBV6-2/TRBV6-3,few,CASSLRGGMNTEAFF,TGTGCCAGCAGTTTACGCGGGGGCATGAACACTGAAGCTTTCTTT
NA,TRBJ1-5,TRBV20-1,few,CSARDKGTQSDTQHF,TGCAGTGCTAGAGATAAGGGGACTCAGTCAGATACGCAGCATTTT
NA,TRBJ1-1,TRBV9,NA,CASSRWGGEDTEAFF,TGTGCCAGCAGCAGGTGGGGAGGAGAAGACACTGAAGCTTTCTTT
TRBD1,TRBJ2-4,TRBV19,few,CASSIGDRGAKNIQYF,TGTGCCAGTAGTATAGGGGACAGGGGGGCCAAAAACATTCAGTACTTC
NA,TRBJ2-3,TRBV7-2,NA,CASSQLAEAGPAGDTQYF,TGTGCCAGCAGCCAATTAGCTGAGGCGGGACCCGCCGGAGATACGCAGTATTTT
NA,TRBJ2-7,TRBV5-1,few,CASSPTLYYEQYF,TGCGCCAGCAGCCCCACCCTCTACTACGAGCAGTACTTC
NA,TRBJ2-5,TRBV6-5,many,CASSRTRGQETQYF,TGTGCCAGCAGCCGGACTAGGGGGCAAGAGACCCAGTACTTC
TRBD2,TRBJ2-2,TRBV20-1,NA,CSARDASGRTTGELFF,TGCAGTGCTAGAGACGCTAGCGGGAGGACCACCGGGGAGCTGTTTTTT
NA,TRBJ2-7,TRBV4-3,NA,CASRQDSTSSYEQYF,TGCGCCAGCCGCCAAGATTCGACAAGCTCCTACGAGCAGTACTTC
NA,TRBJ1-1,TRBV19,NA,CASSIGLTTEAFF,TGTGCCAGTAGTATTGGACTCACCACTGAAGCTTTCTTT
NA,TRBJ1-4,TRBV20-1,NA,CSARLTDISEKLFF,TGCAGTGCTAGACTGACAGATATAAGTGAAAAACTGTTTTTT
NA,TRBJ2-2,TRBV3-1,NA,CASSRAWDSSTVSGELFF,TGTGCCAGCAGCCGAGCTTGGGACTCCTCTACGGTGTCCGGGGAGCTGTTTTTT
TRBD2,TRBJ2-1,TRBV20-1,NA,CSAREASGGSYNEQFF,TGCAGTGCGAGGGAAGCTAGCGGGGGATCCTACAATGAGCAGTTCTTC
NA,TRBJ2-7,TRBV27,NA,CASSPDGPSGPKDEQYF,TGTGCCAGCAGTCCCGATGGGCCCAGTGGGCCCAAGGACGAGCAGTACTTC
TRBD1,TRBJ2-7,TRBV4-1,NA,CASSQDSGQGLEQYF,TGCGCCAGCAGCCAGGACTCCGGACAGGGCTTGGAGCAGTACTTC
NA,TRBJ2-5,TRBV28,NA,CASSSPPATQYF,TGTGCCAGCAGTTCCCCCCCCGCGACCCAGTACTTC
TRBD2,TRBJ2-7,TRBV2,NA,CASSPGITDQAQELAGVSYEQYF,TGTGCCAGCAGCCCAGGTATCACAGACCAAGCTCAAGAGCTAGCGGGAGTTTCCTACGAGCAGTACTTC
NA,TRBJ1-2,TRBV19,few,CASSMSVYYGYTF,TGTGCCAGTAGTATGTCAGTTTACTATGGCTACACCTTC
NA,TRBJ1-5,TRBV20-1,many,CSASRDLPQHF,TGCAGTGCTAGCCGGGACTTGCCCCAGCATTTT
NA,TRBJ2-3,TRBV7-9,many,CASSSIRTDTQYF,TGTGCCAGCAGCTCAATCCGCACAGATACGCAGTATTTT
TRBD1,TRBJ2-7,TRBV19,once,CASSMGQGGFVQYF,TGTGCCAGTAGTATGGGACAGGGAGGTTTCGTGCAGTACTTC
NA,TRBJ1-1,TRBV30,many,CAWEWATEAFF,TGTGCCTGGGAATGGGCCACTGAAGCTTTCTTT
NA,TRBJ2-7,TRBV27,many,CASREQERSSYEQYF,TGTGCCAGCAGGGAACAGGAAAGGAGCTCCTACGAGCAGTACTTC
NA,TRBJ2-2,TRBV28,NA,CASSLRVYNTGELFF,TGTGCCAGCAGTTTAAGAGTCTATAACACCGGGGAGCTGTTTTTT
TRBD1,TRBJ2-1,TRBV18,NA,CASGTTGGSYNEQFF,TGTGCCAGCGGCACGACAGGGGGCTCCTACAATGAGCAGTTCTTC
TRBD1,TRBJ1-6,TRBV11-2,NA,CASSLGQLGSPLHF,TGTGCCAGCAGCTTGGGACAGTTGGGTTCTCCCCTCCACTTT
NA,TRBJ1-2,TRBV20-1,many,CSARQDYGYTF,TGCAGTGCTCGACAGGACTATGGCTACACCTTC
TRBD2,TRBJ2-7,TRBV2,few,CASSEQRGAPSYEQYF,TGTGCCAGCAGTGAACAGCGGGGGGCCCCATCCTACGAGCAGTACTTC
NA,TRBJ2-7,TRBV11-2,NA,CASNLAGTNYEQYF,TGTGCCAGCAACTTGGCCGGGACAAACTACGAGCAGTACTTC
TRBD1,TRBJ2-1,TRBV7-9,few,CASSSQGQGSYNEQFF,TGTGCCAGCAGCTCCCAGGGACAGGGATCCTACAATGAGCAGTTCTTC
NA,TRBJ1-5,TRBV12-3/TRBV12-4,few,CASRKEERNQPQHF,TGTGCCAGCAGAAAGGAAGAACGCAATCAGCCCCAGCATTTT
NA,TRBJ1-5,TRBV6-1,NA,CASSELRGGSNQPQHF,TGTGCCAGCAGTGAACTTAGGGGGGGAAGCAATCAGCCCCAGCATTTT
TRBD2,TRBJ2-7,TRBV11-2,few,CASTRTSSYEQHF,TGTGCCAGCACCCGGACTAGCTCCTACGAGCAGCACTTC
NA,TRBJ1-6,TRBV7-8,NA,CASSPHHYNSPLHF,TGTGCCAGCAGCCCCCACCATTATAATTCACCCCTCCACTTT
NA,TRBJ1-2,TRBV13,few,CASSFYNYGYTF,TGTGCCAGCAGCTTTTATAACTATGGCTACACCTTC
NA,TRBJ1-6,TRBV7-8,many,CASSFGLGSPLHF,TGTGCCAGCAGCTTCGGGCTCGGATCACCCCTCCACTTT